Presented here are 30 T cell receptor beta chains from one specimen sequenced in a study of cytomegalovirus exposure and HLA in healthy donors. Vbeta (60) and Jbeta (13) primers were used in the PCR. This table comes from immunoSEQ multiplex PCR, and its TCRdb copy is limited to in-frame clones, with some not included. The sample lists 100,000 to 150,000 clones; 74% were seen once. Sequenced: PBMCs. Source of these receptors: a middle-aged man in good health and CMV-seropositive.

The V call is TRBV6-5, the J call TRBJ1-3; D might be TRBD1 (6 bases). CDR1 and CDR2 from the germline V gene are MNHEY and SVGAGI. The CDR3 spans 15 residues. The V gene lost 0 bases and the J gene lost 4 bases, with 10 bases spanning the gap. DNA for the CDR3: TGTGCCAGCAGTTACTCGAACAGGGCAGGAAACACCATATATTTT. This sequence encodes CASSYSNRAGNTIYF.

V usage is TRBV7-2 and J usage is TRBJ1-4, with D perhaps matching TRBD1 (6 bases). V shed 2 bases and J shed 8 bases, with 15 bases lying between them. Germline loops: CDR1 SGHTA, CDR2 FQGNSA. The CDR3 has 15 residues. CDR3 amino acids: CASSLNPGGWEKLFF. CDR3 DNA: TGTGCCAGCAGCTTAAACCCGGGGGGCTGGGAAAAACTGTTTTTT.

This chain joins TRBV10-3 and TRBJ1-2; D not certain. V was shortened by 4 bases and J by 7 bases, with 10 bases between the two germline ends. This CDR3 comprises 12 residues. Germline-derived CDR1 and CDR2 are ENHRY and SYGVKD. The chain's CDR3 is CAISGGSGGYTF. CDR3 DNA sequence: TGTGCCATCAGTGGAGGGTCGGGTGGCTACACCTTC.

The chain couples TRBV19 to TRBJ1-5; D remains unclear. Germline-derived CDR1 and CDR2 are LNHDA and SQIVND (reference sequence). The CDR3 has 14 amino acids. Trimming left V 2 bases short and J 6 bases short, with 11 bases between. The chain's CDR3 is CASSIRGLGQPQHF. The CDR3 DNA follows: TGTGCCAGTAGTATAAGAGGGCTGGGTCAGCCCCAGCATTTT.

V usage is TRBV6-5 and J usage is TRBJ2-1, with 8 bases that match TRBD2. V lost 5 bases, J lost 2 bases, and 5 bases stayed unmatched. Per the germline V gene, CDR1 is MNHEY and CDR2 is SVGAGI. The CDR3 extends over 15 amino acids. CDR3 sequence reads: CASSLLAEPYNEQFF. The CDR3 DNA sequence: TGTGCCAGCAGTCTACTAGCGGAACCCTACAATGAGCAGTTCTTC.

The table lists this clone with a few counts. The chain employs TRBV19 and TRBJ1-5; D might be TRBD1 (5 bases). With 1 base removed from V and 1 base from J, the gap between germline ends came to 11 bases. The germline gives CDR1 LNHDA, CDR2 SQIVND (reference sequence). The CDR3 covers 16 residues. Here the CDR3 reads CASSIGAGRSNQPQHF. The CDR3 DNA reads as TGTGCCAGTAGTATAGGGGCAGGGCGGAGCAATCAGCCCCAGCATTTT.

This clone was counted only a few times. This rearrangement joins TRBV18 to TRBJ2-1; TRBD1 matches at 7 bases. V trimming: 3 bases; J trimming: 6 bases; junction bases outside the gene matches: 8. The CDR3 has 15 residues. The germline gives CDR1 KGHSH, CDR2 LQKENI. The CDR3 reads CASSPLGTATNEQFF. CDR3 nucleotide sequence: TGTGCCAGCTCACCTCTAGGGACAGCCACCAATGAGCAGTTCTTC.

This rearrangement joins TRBV11-2 to TRBJ2-7; 10 bases fit TRBD1. Germline V gives CDR1 SGHAT, CDR2 FQNNGV. CDR3 size: 18 residues. The V segment lost 0 bases and the J segment 2 bases; nucleotides outside the gene matches: 10. The CDR3 coding sequence is TGTGCCAGCAGCTTAGAGCTCCCGGGACAGGGGACCCCCTACGAGCAGTACTTC. Its translation is CASSLELPGQGTPYEQYF.

The chain employs TRBV19 and TRBJ1-1; D is undetermined. Trimming removed 5 bases at V and 0 bases at J, with 7 bases between. The CDR3 consists of 13 residues. Germline assignment: CDR1 LNHDA and CDR2 SQIVND (reference sequence). The CDR3 sequence is CASSEGMNTEAFF. The CDR3 bases are TGTGCCAGTAGTGAGGGAATGAACACTGAAGCTTTCTTT. Based on the CDR3 plus reference TRBV19 and TRBJ1-1, the full variable domain is DGGITQSPKYLFRKEGQNVTLSCEQNLNHDAMYWYRQDPGQGLRLIYYSQIVNDFQKGDIAEGYSVSREKKESFPLTVTSAQKNPTAFYLCASSEGMNTEAFFGQGTRLTVV.

The chain couples TRBV6-4 to TRBJ2-2; the match to TRBD2 covers 10 bases. Germline lookup yields CDR1 MRHNA and CDR2 SNTAGT. This CDR3 region has 18 residues. The V and J ends lost 4 bases and 1 base, in that order; junction bases with no gene match: 9. The CDR3 reads CASSVASGGAGNTGELFF. In DNA, the CDR3 is TGTGCCAGCAGTGTTGCTAGCGGGGGTGCCGGGAACACCGGGGAGCTGTTTTTT.

The V call is TRBV5-6, the J call TRBJ1-1; 7 nucleotides agree with TRBD1. Looked up from germline, CDR1 is SGHDT and CDR2 is YYEEEE. CDR3 size: 14 residues. The V segment lost 3 bases and the J segment 1 base; nucleotides outside the gene matches: 3. CDR3 in amino acids: CASSSRGPNTEAFF. In DNA, the CDR3 is TGTGCCAGCAGCTCGAGGGGGCCGAACACTGAAGCTTTCTTT.

The chain links TRBV19 to TRBJ2-7; 8 positions agree with TRBD1. The CDR3 sequence is 14 residues long. Germline V lookup: CDR1 LNHDA, CDR2 SQIVND (reference sequence). J gave up 7 bases and V 6 bases, and 11 bases lay outside the gene matches. CDR3 region: CASRPGQAQGEQYF. CDR3 DNA: TGTGCCAGTAGGCCGGGACAGGCCCAGGGGGAGCAGTACTTC. Using reference TRBV19 and TRBJ2-7 for the parts outside the CDR3, the full variable domain is DGGITQSPKYLFRKEGQNVTLSCEQNLNHDAMYWYRQDPGQGLRLIYYSQIVNDFQKGDIAEGYSVSREKKESFPLTVTSAQKNPTAFYLCASRPGQAQGEQYFGPGTRLTVT.

The CDR3 DNA sequence: TGTGCCAGCAGCGTAACACCCCGGGACAGGGACTCTGGGGCCAACGTCCTGACTTTC. Protein product: CASSVTPRDRDSGANVLTF. The rearrangement joins TRBV9 to TRBJ2-6; 9 bases are a match to TRBD1. V shed 1 base, J shed 0 bases, and the junction held 8 bases outside the gene matches. Germline loops: CDR1 SGDLS, CDR2 YYNGEE. CDR3 length equals 19 residues.

This chain uses TRBV9 with TRBJ1-1; D uncertain. Trimming removed 4 bases at V and 0 bases at J, with 10 bases between. The CDR3 covers 14 residues. Germline CDR1 is SGDLS and CDR2 is YYNGEE. CDR3 residues: CASSRRGVNTEAFF. CDR3 DNA: TGTGCCAGCAGCCGCCGAGGCGTGAACACTGAAGCTTTCTTT.

The chain uses TRBV7-9 and TRBJ2-7; 9 bases are a match to TRBD2. The CDR3 has 16 residues. Trimming took 8 bases from V and 2 from J; bases not matched to a gene: 13. Per the germline V gene, CDR1 is SEHNR and CDR2 is FQNEAQ (reference sequence). In DNA, the CDR3 is TGTGCCAGCTCGTCCGGGACTAGCTTTTTTGCCTACGAGCAGTACTTC. Encoded protein: CASSSGTSFFAYEQYF.

V usage is TRBV30 and J usage is TRBJ2-4; D possibly corresponds to TRBD1 (6 bases). Germline CDR1 is GTSNPN and CDR2 is SVGIG (reference sequence). V was pared by 3 bases and J by 2 bases, with 8 bases between. This CDR3 is built from 13 residues. This CDR3 is CAWRQGTKNIQYF. The CDR3 DNA reads as TGTGCCTGGAGACAGGGAACCAAAAACATTCAGTACTTC.

The rearrangement uses TRBV19 and TRBJ1-2; D is unresolved. Germline CDR1 reads LNHDA; CDR2 reads SQIVND (reference sequence). V was cut by 2 bases and J by 6 bases, with 19 bases left in between. This CDR3 region has 16 residues. The CDR3 sequence is CASSIFRASGKNGYTF. The CDR3 DNA follows: TGTGCCAGTAGTATATTCCGGGCCTCGGGAAAGAATGGCTACACCTTC.

This sequence joins TRBV7-6 and TRBJ1-2, with D perhaps matching TRBD1 (6 bases). CDR3 length: 16 amino acids. V was shortened by 5 bases and J by 1 base, with 17 bases between the two germline ends. The V gene's germline CDR1 is SGHVS and CDR2 FNYEAQ. The CDR3 region has the DNA TGTGCCAGCAGCATAATACAGGGTGGGGGTAACTATGGCTACACCTTC. Translated, it gives CASSIIQGGGNYGYTF.

This clone was found once. The rearrangement links TRBV7-3 to TRBJ2-3; a weak D match, TRBD2 (6 bases). The V gene's germline CDR1 is SGHTA and CDR2 FQGTGA. V was trimmed by 0 bases and J by 4 bases, leaving 17 bases between them. CDR3 length equals 17 residues. The CDR3 region is CASSLTRWEADADTQYF. The CDR3 bases are TGTGCCAGCAGCTTAACAAGGTGGGAGGCTGACGCAGATACGCAGTATTTT.

The chain couples TRBV28 to TRBJ1-2; 7 bases fit TRBD1. Trimming removed 5 bases from V and 3 bases from J; junction bases left unmatched: 6. CDR1 MDHEN and CDR2 SYDVKM come from the germline V gene. There are 14 residues in the CDR3. The CDR3: CASSNQGQYYGYTF. The CDR3 coding sequence is TGTGCCAGCAGTAACCAGGGACAGTACTATGGCTACACCTTC.

This chain connects TRBV29-1 to TRBJ2-6, with 8 bases matching TRBD2. The CDR3 consists of 15 residues. The J segment lost 2 bases and the V segment lost 2 bases, leaving 2 bases of the junction unmatched. Germline CDR1 and CDR2: SQVTM and ANQGSEA. CDR3 residues: CSVERRGAGANVLTF. DNA of the CDR3: TGCAGCGTTGAAAGGCGGGGGGCTGGGGCCAACGTCCTGACTTTC.

This chain connects TRBV5-1 to TRBJ2-1; 10 nucleotides match TRBD1. Germline V lookup: CDR1 SGHRS, CDR2 YFSETQ. This CDR3 is built from 17 residues. J gave up 9 bases and V 0 bases, and 12 bases lay outside the gene matches. CDR3 nucleotides: TGCGCCAGCAGCTTGGTGAGCGGGACAGGGGCCATCAGTGAGCAGTTCTTC. This gives the protein CASSLVSGTGAISEQFF.

This chain connects TRBV28 to TRBJ2-5; 10 nucleotides line up with TRBD2. The J call may be in error: the DNA end matches TRBJ2-7 better. The germline V gene encodes CDR1 MDHEN and CDR2 SYDVKM. The CDR3 is 16 amino acids. The CDR3 is CASSSLPSGRRYEQYF. The CDR3 region has the DNA TGTGCCAGCAGTTCTCTGCCTAGCGGGAGACGCTACGAGCAGTACTTC.

V gene TRBV28 combines with J gene TRBJ2-1, with TRBD2 matching over 12 bases. The germline V gene encodes CDR1 MDHEN and CDR2 SYDVKM. The V and J ends lost 6 bases and 8 bases, in that order; junction bases with no gene match: 14. CDR3 length: 17 amino acids. The CDR3 sequence: CASSSLQLAGGAHEQFF. The CDR3 DNA reads TGTGCCAGCAGCTCCCTCCAACTAGCGGGGGGTGCCCATGAGCAGTTCTTC.

The V and J genes are TRBV9 and TRBJ2-7; 10 bases fit TRBD1. CDR1 SGDLS and CDR2 YYNGEE come from the germline V gene. This CDR3 has 15 amino acids. Trimming at V came to 0 bases and at J to 6 bases, leaving 6 bases not matched to a gene. CDR3 sequence: CASSVGGTGASEQYF. The CDR3 region has the DNA TGTGCCAGCAGCGTAGGTGGGACAGGGGCCTCCGAGCAGTACTTC.

The chain employs TRBV19 and TRBJ1-3, with D hard to call. This CDR3 spans 15 amino acids. The V gene lost 4 bases and the J gene lost 7 bases, with 17 bases spanning the gap. Germline V CDR1 and CDR2: LNHDA, SQIVND (reference sequence). As DNA, the CDR3 is TGTGCCAGTAGTACCTCGCCTCCCACGCGGAACACCATATATTTT. Residues: CASSTSPPTRNTIYF.

In this sample, this clone turned up once. The rearrangement joins TRBV5-4 to TRBJ2-2; D is uncertain. CDR3 length: 14 amino acids. Looked up from germline, CDR1 is SGHNT and CDR2 is YYREEE (reference sequence). Between the trimmed V and J ends, which lost 0 bases and 4 bases, there was a span of 7 bases. CDR3 sequence (DNA): TGTGCCAGCAGCTTGGAAACAGTCACCGGGGAGCTGTTTTTT. It translates to CASSLETVTGELFF. Based on the CDR3 plus reference TRBV5-4 and TRBJ2-2, the full variable domain is ETGVTQSPTHLIKTRGQQVTLRCSSQSGHNTVSWYQQALGQGPQFIFQYYREEENGRGNFPPRFSGLQFPNYSSELNVNALELDDSALYLCASSLETVTGELFFGEGSRLTVL.

The genes are TRBV19 and TRBJ2-1, with TRBD1 as a possible D gene (6 bases). V dropped 7 bases and J dropped 6 bases, with 16 bases sitting between them. The CDR3 sequence is 14 residues long. CDR1 and CDR2 from the germline V gene are LNHDA and SQIVND (reference sequence). Here the CDR3 reads CASTIGQKSNEQFF. The CDR3 DNA follows: TGTGCCAGTACTATCGGACAGAAATCCAATGAGCAGTTCTTC.

The chain recombines TRBV6-5 with TRBJ1-4; D may be TRBD1 (6 bases). The length of the CDR3 is 16 residues. Trimming pared 1 base from V and 0 bases from J, leaving 9 bases between. Germline lookup yields CDR1 MNHEY and CDR2 SVGAGI. The CDR3 loop reads CASSYFRGSTNEKLFF. CDR3 bases: TGTGCCAGCAGTTACTTCAGGGGTTCAACTAATGAAAAACTGTTTTTT.

CDR3 in DNA: TGTGCCAGTAGTATGGGGCCGAGCAATCAGCCCCAGCATTTT. It translates to CASSMGPSNQPQHF. J is TRBJ1-5 and V is TRBV19, with D possibly matching TRBD1 (5 bases). The V end was cut by 3 bases, the J end by 1 base, with 7 bases between. This CDR3 region has 14 residues. CDR1 is LNHDA and CDR2 is SQIVND in the germline V gene (reference sequence).